The 15 T cell receptor beta chains presented below share a single source sample, sequenced in a study of blood T cell repertoires in COVID-19. Sequencing used immunoSEQ multiplex PCR; TCRdb keeps in-frame clones, though not all of them. The data hold under 300,000 clones, with about 90% observed a single time. Sequencing input: PBMCs or T cells enriched from blood (not recorded which). The receptors were sampled from a young woman with acute COVID-19.

V gene TRBV28 combines with J gene TRBJ1-1; no firm D call. CDR3 length: 15 amino acids. The V end was cut by 7 bases, the J end by 5 bases, with 20 bases between. The V gene's germline CDR1 is MDHEN and CDR2 SYDVKM. CDR3 bases: TGTGCCAGCACCCCGGGATACGAGATTAGGACTGAAGCTTTCTTT. Protein: CASTPGYEIRTEAFF.

The genes are TRBV5-6 and TRBJ2-7; D not certain. CDR3 length: 14 residues. V lost 3 bases, J lost 2 bases, and 12 bases lay in between. Germline assignment: CDR1 SGHDT and CDR2 YYEEEE. This CDR3 is CASSSTATAYEQYF. The CDR3 DNA follows: TGTGCCAGCAGCTCCACGGCCACAGCCTACGAGCAGTACTTC. Full variable domain (outside the CDR3, taken from reference TRBV5-6 and TRBJ2-7): DAGVTQSPTHLIKTRGQQVTLRCSPKSGHDTVSWYQQALGQGPQFIFQYYEEEERQRGNFPDRFSGHQFPNYSSELNVNALLLGDSALYLCASSSTATAYEQYFGPGTRLTVT.

CDR3 residues: CAWVGTGEAFF. In nucleotides, the CDR3 is TGTGCCTGGGTAGGGACAGGTGAAGCTTTCTTT. This sequence joins TRBV30 and TRBJ1-1; 8 bases agree with TRBD1. The CDR3 is 11 residues long. Germline CDR1 reads GTSNPN; CDR2 reads SVGIG (reference sequence). The V gene end was trimmed by 5 bases and the J gene end by 7 bases; junction bases not matched to a gene: 3.

This clone was seen a single time. The chain links TRBV9 to TRBJ2-2; 11 positions agree with TRBD1. This CDR3 is built from 18 residues. Germline V gives CDR1 SGDLS, CDR2 YYNGEE. J lost 4 bases, V lost 0 bases, and 8 bases had no gene match. CDR3 bases: TGTGCCAGCAGCGTAGTAGGACAGGGGGCGCAAGGCACCGGGGAGCTGTTTTTT. Protein: CASSVVGQGAQGTGELFF.

The CDR3: CASSPEGASEQYF. The CDR3 region has the DNA TGCGCCAGCAGCCCGGAGGGGGCTAGCGAGCAGTACTTC. The chain employs TRBV5-1 and TRBJ2-7; TRBD1 might be the D (7 bases). Germline CDR1 reads SGHRS; CDR2 reads YFSETQ. Trimming took 4 bases from V and 6 from J, leaving 14 bases between them. This CDR3 is 13 amino acids long. Together with reference TRBV5-1 and TRBJ2-7, the CDR3 gives the full variable domain: KAGVTQTPRYLIKTRGQQVTLSCSPISGHRSVSWYQQTPGQGLQFLFEYFSETQRNKGNFPGRFSGRQFSNSRSEMNVSTLELGDSALYLCASSPEGASEQYFGPGTRLTVT.

J is TRBJ2-3 and V is TRBV11-2; 8 positions match TRBD2. The CDR3 runs 16 residues. The germline V gene encodes CDR1 SGHAT and CDR2 FQNNGV. The V gene end was trimmed by 3 bases and the J gene end by 2 bases; junction bases not matched to a gene: 7. As DNA, the CDR3 is TGTGCCAGCAGCTTGAGCGGGAGAGCTGCCACAGATACGCAGTATTTT. The encoded protein is CASSLSGRAATDTQYF.

The rearrangement joins TRBV6-5 to TRBJ2-2; 7 positions match TRBD2. CDR3 length equals 15 residues. V was pared by 5 bases and J by 0 bases, with 3 bases of the junction left unmatched. Germline V gene lookup returns CDR1 MNHEY and CDR2 SVGAGI. The CDR3 sequence: CASSLAESNTGELFF. Written as DNA, the CDR3 is TGTGCCAGCAGTCTAGCGGAATCGAACACCGGGGAGCTGTTTTTT.

J is TRBJ1-6 and V is TRBV4-1; no reliable D call. Per the germline V gene, CDR1 is MGHRA and CDR2 is YSYEKL. The CDR3 runs to 15 residues. The V and J ends lost 0 bases and 7 bases respectively, with 10 bases between them. The DNA for the CDR3 is TGCGCCAGCAGCCAAGATTCGAGTTCCAATTCACCCCTCCACTTT. Translation: CASSQDSSSNSPLHF.

The chain employs TRBV29-1 and TRBJ2-3, with 8 bases that match TRBD2. The CDR3 extends over 15 amino acids. CDR1 is SQVTM, CDR2 ANQGSEA, per germline. V gave up 6 bases and J gave up 1 base; unmatched junction bases: 9. The CDR3, as DNA: TGCAGCGTCCCAGCCGCGGGAGGTCGCACAGATACGCAGTATTTT. Protein product: CSVPAAGGRTDTQYF.

The chain uses TRBV7-9 and TRBJ1-2, with a tentative D call TRBD1 (5 bases). CDR3 length: 14 amino acids. CDR1 is SEHNR, CDR2 FQNEAQ, per germline (reference sequence). V dropped 3 bases and J dropped 4 bases, with 12 bases sitting between them. The CDR3 nucleotides are TGTGCCAGCAGCTTGCCTCAGGGTATCTATGGCTACACCTTC. This translates into CASSLPQGIYGYTF.

In nucleotides, the CDR3 is TGTGCCAGCAGCAGGCGGCGGGAGGGCCCCTACGAGCAGTACTTC. Protein product: CASSRRREGPYEQYF. The chain is built from TRBV6-5 and TRBJ2-7; 9 bases are shared with TRBD2. Looked up from germline, CDR1 is MNHEY and CDR2 is SVGAGI. V gave up 6 bases and J gave up 2 bases; unmatched junction bases: 8. CDR3 length: 15 amino acids.

Of note for this clone: Other DNA variants within this sample encode the same CDR3. This chain links TRBV4-1 with TRBJ1-4; 9 bases match TRBD1. The junction had 6 bases not matched to a gene; V was cut back by 3 bases and J by 7 bases. The CDR3 contains 15 residues. Looked up from germline, CDR1 is MGHRA and CDR2 is YSYEKL. The CDR3 region is CASSQAGTGLEKLFF. DNA for the CDR3: TGCGCCAGCAGCCAGGCCGGGACAGGGCTTGAAAAACTGTTTTTT.

The chain links TRBV10-2 to TRBJ2-7, with a possible D match to TRBD2 (5 bases). The CDR3 is 14 amino acids. The germline CDR1 and CDR2 sequences are WSHSY and SAAADI. V lost 2 bases and J 6 bases, leaving 14 bases between the germline ends. The CDR3 here is CASSEGRRTGEQYF. The CDR3 nucleotides are TGCGCCAGCAGTGAGGGACGGAGGACCGGCGAGCAGTACTTC.

This clone came up once. The chain has TRBV27 and TRBJ2-7, with 8 bases that match TRBD2. Trimming took 1 base from V and 1 from J; bases not matched to a gene: 3. This CDR3 comprises 15 residues. In germline, CDR1 is MNHEY, CDR2 SMNVEV (reference sequence). CDR3 amino acids: CASSLYPGGSYEQYF. CDR3 bases: TGTGCCAGCAGTTTATACCCGGGGGGGTCCTACGAGCAGTACTTC.

The CDR3 here is CASSIDHGAPSSYNEQFF. CDR3 in DNA: TGTGCCAGTAGTATAGATCATGGGGCCCCCAGCTCCTACAATGAGCAGTTCTTC. The rearrangement uses TRBV19 and TRBJ2-1, with D maybe TRBD1 (5 bases). CDR1 LNHDA and CDR2 SQIVND come from the germline V gene (reference sequence). The V end was cut by 0 bases, the J end by 0 bases, with 15 bases between. This CDR3 region has 18 residues.